Listed here are 4 T cell receptor beta chains from one sample, sequenced in a study of blood T cells in healthy people across ages. For the second PCR, which ran for about 6 to 11 cycles, a sample-barcoded 5' primer and a J-beta primer mix were used. A single record per CDR3 protein comes from TCRdb applying MiXCR to the 5' RACE reads. The sample yields more than 650,000 distinct CDR3 sequences, over 20% seen once. Material: blood. Source of these receptors: a man in his 70s in good health.

The V call is TRBV27, the J call TRBJ2-5; weak D call: TRBD1 (6 bases). There are 14 residues in the CDR3. The germline CDR1 and CDR2 sequences are MNHEY and SMNVEV (reference sequence). Trimming removed 6 bases from V and 5 bases from J, with 16 bases in between. This chain's CDR3 is CASSLNEGVETQYF. The DNA for the CDR3 is TGTGCCAGCAGCCTGAACGAGGGGGTGGAGACCCAGTACTTC.

The table lists this clonotype with many counts. This rearrangement joins TRBV29-1 to TRBJ2-5; D not resolved. This CDR3 comprises 10 residues. V was pared by 5 bases and J by 10 bases, with 11 bases between. CDR1 is SQVTM, CDR2 ANQGSEA, per germline. The CDR3 loop is CSVSSPNQYF. The DNA for the CDR3 is TGCAGCGTTTCCTCACCCAACCAGTACTTC.

The chain combines TRBV12-3 or TRBV12-4 with TRBJ1-1, with D maybe TRBD1 (5 bases). The CDR3 covers 11 residues. Trimming cost V 5 bases and J 11 bases, with 12 bases left between them. CDR3 coding DNA: TGTGCCAGCAGTGATGGGGCTGTGGCTTTCTTT. Protein product: CASSDGAVAFF.

This clonotype occurred many times. The chain is built from TRBV20-1 and TRBJ1-1; TRBD1 might be the D (5 bases). V lost 4 bases to trimming and J lost 6 bases, with 15 bases between them. The V gene's germline CDR1 is DFQATT and CDR2 SNEGSKA (reference sequence). This CDR3 contains 13 residues. The CDR3 protein is CSATLGGIPEAFF. CDR3 DNA: TGCAGTGCTACTCTTGGGGGGATTCCTGAAGCTTTCTTT.